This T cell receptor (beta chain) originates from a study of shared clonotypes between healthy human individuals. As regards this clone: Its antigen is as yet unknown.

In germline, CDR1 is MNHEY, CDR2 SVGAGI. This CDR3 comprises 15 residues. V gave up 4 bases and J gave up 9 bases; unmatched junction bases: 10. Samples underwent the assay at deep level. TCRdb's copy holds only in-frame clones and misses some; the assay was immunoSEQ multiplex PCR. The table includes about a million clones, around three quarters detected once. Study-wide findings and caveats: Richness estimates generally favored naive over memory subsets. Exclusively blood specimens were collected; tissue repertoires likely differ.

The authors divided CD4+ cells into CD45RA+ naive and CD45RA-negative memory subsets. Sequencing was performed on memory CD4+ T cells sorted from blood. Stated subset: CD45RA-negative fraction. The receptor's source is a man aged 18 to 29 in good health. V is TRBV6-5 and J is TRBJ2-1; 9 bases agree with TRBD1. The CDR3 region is CASSWGQGRGGEQFF. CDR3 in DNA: TGTGCCAGCAGTTGGGGACAGGGACGTGGCGGTGAGCAGTTCTTC.